This paragraph reports one T cell receptor (beta chain). Researchers sorted participants into cohorts using their self-reported clinical history. Between the trimmed V and J ends, which lost 4 bases and 4 bases, there was a span of 10 bases. The germline gives CDR1 SGHTA, CDR2 FQGNSA. The CDR3 loop spans 13 amino acids. The data belong to a study of blood T cell repertoires in COVID-19. The wider study: The United States, Italy and Spain supplied acute and convalescent COVID-19 samples. Sources were T cells, B-cell-depleted T cells, or PBMCs; the material itself was cDNA or gDNA.

The table came from immunoSEQ multiplex PCR; TCRdb's copy has only in-frame clones and leaves some out. The sample holds 150,000 to 200,000 clones; 88% are singletons and the top ten take 9%. Sequenced input: PBMCs or T cells enriched from blood (not recorded which). This clonotype was sampled from a woman aged 18-35 years who had recovered from COVID-19. The chain has TRBV7-2 and TRBJ2-5; D remains unclear. In DNA form, the CDR3 reads TGTGCCAGCAGCTCCGCAGGTGGAGAGACCCAGTACTTC. Translating it yields CASSSAGGETQYF.